The clone carrying this TCR beta chain came up a few times. This sample is part of a study of T cells of healthy individuals. Each CDR3 protein is one row after TCRdb ran MiXCR on the 5' RACE reads. There are tens of thousands of distinct CDR3 sequences in the sample; under 20% occur only once, and around 4.5% lies in the top ten. The CDR3 is 14 amino acids. Trimming stripped 2 bases from V and 7 bases from J, with 14 bases between. Germline V lookup: CDR1 SGHTA, CDR2 FQGTGA. The receptor was isolated from a human donor in good health. The V call is TRBV7-3, the J call TRBJ1-1, with D tentatively TRBD1 (5 bases). CDR3 loop: CASSLEPQGGEAFF. The CDR3 DNA reads TGTGCCAGCAGCTTAGAACCCCAGGGCGGTGAAGCTTTCTTT.